This T cell receptor beta chain originates from a study of blood T cell repertoires in COVID-19. Study-level background: From T cells, B-cell-depleted T cells, or PBMCs came the material, which was cDNA or gDNA.

Germline CDR1 is MNHEY and CDR2 is SMNVEV (reference sequence). Losses at the gene ends were 7 bases for V and 3 bases for J; bases not matched to a gene: 14. The length of the CDR3 is 16 residues. Assay used: immunoSEQ multiplex PCR; TCRdb lists only in-frame clones, some missing. The data show over 100,000 clones, roughly three quarters seen once. This clone was observed a single time. This receptor was identified in a woman aged 70-85 years with acute or convalescent COVID-19. This chain joins TRBV27 and TRBJ1-2; 7 bases agree with TRBD1. Specimen: peripheral blood. The CDR3: CASTALSRDRYYGYTF. DNA of the CDR3: TGTGCCAGCACCGCACTCTCCCGGGACAGATACTATGGCTACACCTTC.